This T cell receptor (beta chain) was documented in a study of cytomegalovirus exposure and HLA in healthy donors. PCR employed 60 Vbeta and 13 Jbeta primers. Produced via immunoSEQ multiplex PCR; TCRdb's table is partial and in-frame only. The sample has about 180,000 clones, 60% to 80% seen once. This CDR3 region has 18 residues. Between the trimmed V and J ends, which lost 0 bases and 3 bases, there was a span of 21 bases. Germline loops: CDR1 SGHVS, CDR2 FQNEAQ. The chain uses TRBV7-8 and TRBJ2-7; the D gene is possibly TRBD2 (6 bases). Sequenced material: PBMCs. This receptor was obtained from a man aged 35 to 55 in good health and CMV-seropositive. CDR3 in amino acids: CASSLARWRVRGHYEQYF. CDR3 DNA: TGTGCCAGCAGCTTAGCTCGCTGGCGCGTGCGGGGTCACTACGAGCAGTACTTC.